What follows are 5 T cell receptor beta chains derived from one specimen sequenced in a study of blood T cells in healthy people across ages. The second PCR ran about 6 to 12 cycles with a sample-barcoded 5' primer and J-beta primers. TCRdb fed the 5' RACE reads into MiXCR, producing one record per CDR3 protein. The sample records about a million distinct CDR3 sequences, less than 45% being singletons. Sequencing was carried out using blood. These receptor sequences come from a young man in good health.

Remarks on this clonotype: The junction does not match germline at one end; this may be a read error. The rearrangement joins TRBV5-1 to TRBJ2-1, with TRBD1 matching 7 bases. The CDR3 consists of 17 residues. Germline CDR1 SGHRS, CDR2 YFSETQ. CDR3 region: CASSYFSWDRKYKEQFF. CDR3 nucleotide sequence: TGCGCCAGCAGCTATTTTTCATGGGACAGAAAATACAAGGAGCAGTTCTTC.

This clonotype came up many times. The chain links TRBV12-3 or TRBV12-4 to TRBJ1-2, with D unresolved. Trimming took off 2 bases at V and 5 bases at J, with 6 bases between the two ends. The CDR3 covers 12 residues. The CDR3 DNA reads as TGTGCCAGCAGTTTATCTGATTATGGCTACACCTTC. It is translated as CASSLSDYGYTF.

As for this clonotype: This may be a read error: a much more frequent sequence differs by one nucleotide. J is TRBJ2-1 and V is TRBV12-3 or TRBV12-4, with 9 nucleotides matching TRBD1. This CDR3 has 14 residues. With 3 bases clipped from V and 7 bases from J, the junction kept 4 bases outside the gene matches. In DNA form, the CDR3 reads TGTGCCAGCAGTTTGTTCGGGACAGGGAATGAGCAGTTCTTC. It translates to CASSLFGTGNEQFF.

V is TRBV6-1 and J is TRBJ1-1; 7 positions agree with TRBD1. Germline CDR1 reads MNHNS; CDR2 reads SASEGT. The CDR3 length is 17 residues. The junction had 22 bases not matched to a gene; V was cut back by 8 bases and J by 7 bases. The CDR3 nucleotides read TGTGCCAGCCCCGAACAGGGGCTAGACTGGGCCCGAAGTGAAGCTTTCTTT. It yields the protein CASPEQGLDWARSEAFF.

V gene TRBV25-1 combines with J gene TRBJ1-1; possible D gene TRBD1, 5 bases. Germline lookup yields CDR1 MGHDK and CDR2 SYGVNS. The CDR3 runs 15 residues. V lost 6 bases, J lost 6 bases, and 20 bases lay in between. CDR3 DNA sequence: TGTGCCAGCAGCCGGCGGGGGGTTCAAAGCGCTGAAGCTTTCTTT. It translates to CASSRRGVQSAEAFF.